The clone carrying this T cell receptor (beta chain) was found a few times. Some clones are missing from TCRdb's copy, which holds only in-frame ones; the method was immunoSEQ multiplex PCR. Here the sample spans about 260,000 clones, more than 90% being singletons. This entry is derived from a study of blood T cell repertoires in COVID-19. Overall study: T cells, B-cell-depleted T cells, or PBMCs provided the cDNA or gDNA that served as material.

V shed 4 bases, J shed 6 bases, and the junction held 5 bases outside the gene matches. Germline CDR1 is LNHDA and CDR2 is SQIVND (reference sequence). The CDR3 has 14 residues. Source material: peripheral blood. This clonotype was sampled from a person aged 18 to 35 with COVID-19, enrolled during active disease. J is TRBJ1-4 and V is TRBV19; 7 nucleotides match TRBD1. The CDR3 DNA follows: TGTGCCAGTAGTACCACAGGGGAGTATGAAAAACTGTTTTTT. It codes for CASSTTGEYEKLFF.